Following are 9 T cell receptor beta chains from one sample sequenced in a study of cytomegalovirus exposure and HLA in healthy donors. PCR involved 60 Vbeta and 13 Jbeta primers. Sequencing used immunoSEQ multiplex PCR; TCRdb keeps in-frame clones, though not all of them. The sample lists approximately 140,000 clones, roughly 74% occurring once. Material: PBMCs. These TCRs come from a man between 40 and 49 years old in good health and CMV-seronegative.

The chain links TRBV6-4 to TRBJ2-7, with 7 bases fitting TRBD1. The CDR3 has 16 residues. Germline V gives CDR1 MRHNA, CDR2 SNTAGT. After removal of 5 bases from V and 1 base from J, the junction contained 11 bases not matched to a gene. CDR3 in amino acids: CASSNHRDSTSYEQYF. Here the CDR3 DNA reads TGTGCCAGCAGTAACCACCGGGACAGCACATCCTACGAGCAGTACTTC.

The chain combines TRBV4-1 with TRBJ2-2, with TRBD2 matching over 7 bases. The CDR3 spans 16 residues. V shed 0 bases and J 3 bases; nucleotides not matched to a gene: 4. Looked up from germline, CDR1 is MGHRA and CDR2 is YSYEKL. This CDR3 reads CASSQDGLDDTGELFF. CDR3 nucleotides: TGCGCCAGCAGCCAAGATGGACTAGATGACACCGGGGAGCTGTTTTTT.

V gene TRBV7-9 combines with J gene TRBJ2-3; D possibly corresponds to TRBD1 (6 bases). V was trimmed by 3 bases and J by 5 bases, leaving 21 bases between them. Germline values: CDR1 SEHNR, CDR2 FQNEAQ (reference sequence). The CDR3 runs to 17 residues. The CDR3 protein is CASSFTGTPRRVDTQYF. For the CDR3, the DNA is TGTGCCAGCAGCTTCACAGGGACGCCCCGCCGGGTAGATACGCAGTATTTT.

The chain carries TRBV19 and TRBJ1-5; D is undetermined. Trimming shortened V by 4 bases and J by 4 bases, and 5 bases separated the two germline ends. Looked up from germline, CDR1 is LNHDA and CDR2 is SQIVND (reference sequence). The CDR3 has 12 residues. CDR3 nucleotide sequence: TGTGCCAGTAGTAATTATAATCAGCCCCAGCATTTT. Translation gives CASSNYNQPQHF.

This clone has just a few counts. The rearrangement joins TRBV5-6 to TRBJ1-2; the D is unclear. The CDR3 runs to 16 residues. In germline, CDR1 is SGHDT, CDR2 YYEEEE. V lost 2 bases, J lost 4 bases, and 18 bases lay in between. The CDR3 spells CASSLLTLLDVYGYTF. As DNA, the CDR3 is TGTGCCAGCAGCTTACTAACCTTACTGGATGTCTATGGCTACACCTTC.

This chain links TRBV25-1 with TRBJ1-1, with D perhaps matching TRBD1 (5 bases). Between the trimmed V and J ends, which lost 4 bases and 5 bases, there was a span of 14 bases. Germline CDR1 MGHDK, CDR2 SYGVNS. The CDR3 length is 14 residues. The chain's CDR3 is CASSGPGVFTEAFF. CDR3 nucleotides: TGTGCCAGCAGTGGTCCGGGGGTCTTTACTGAAGCTTTCTTT.

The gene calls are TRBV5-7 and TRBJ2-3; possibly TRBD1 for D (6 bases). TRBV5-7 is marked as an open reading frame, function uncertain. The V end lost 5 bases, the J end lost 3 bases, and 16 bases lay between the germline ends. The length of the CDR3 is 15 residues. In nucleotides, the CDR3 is TGTGCCAGCAGTTCAAGCGGCAGGGGAACAGATACGCAGTATTTT. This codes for CASSSSGRGTDTQYF.

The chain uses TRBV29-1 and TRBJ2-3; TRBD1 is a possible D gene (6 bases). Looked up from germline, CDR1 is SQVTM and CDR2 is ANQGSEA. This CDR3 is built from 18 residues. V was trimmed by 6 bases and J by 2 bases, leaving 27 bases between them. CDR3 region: CSVLGWQGKGSATDTQYF. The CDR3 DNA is TGCAGCGTCCTCGGCTGGCAGGGGAAGGGGTCGGCCACAGATACGCAGTATTTT.

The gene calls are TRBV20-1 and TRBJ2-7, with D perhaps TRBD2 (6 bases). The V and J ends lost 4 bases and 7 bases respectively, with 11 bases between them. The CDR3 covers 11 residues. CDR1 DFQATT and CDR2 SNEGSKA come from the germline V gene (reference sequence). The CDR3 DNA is TGCAGTGCTAAGTCCGGGAGTGAGCAGTACTTC. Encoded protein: CSAKSGSEQYF.